The rows below give T cell receptor beta chains drawn from one sample of a study of identical twins. TCRdb independently ran MiXCR on the 5' RACE reads; one entry per CDR3 protein. The sample comprises approximately 150,000 distinct CDR3 sequences, approximately 3.5% of which are singletons, and 7% to 10% rests with the top ten. The sample taken for sequencing was memory T cells sorted from blood. The receptors were gathered from a man aged 18 to 29 in good health. CDR3s include the opening cysteine and the closing phenylalanine or tryptophan. The D gene is left open where the match is weak. Clone sizes are given selectively: once, few, many, or a class where the clone is expanded.

d_gene,v_gene,j_gene,abundance,CDR3nt,CDR3aa
NA,TRBV11-1,TRBJ2-2,many,TGTGCCAGCAGTTATGGGCGGTTTCTCTCCGGGGAGCTGTTTTTT,CASSYGRFLSGELFF
TRBD1,TRBV3-1,TRBJ1-6,many,TGTGCCAGCAGCCTGGGACAGTATAATTCACCCCTCCACTTT,CASSLGQYNSPLHF
NA,TRBV24-1,TRBJ2-5,many,TGTGCCACCCGTGGGTTAGGGTCAGAGACCCAGTACTTC,CATRGLGSETQYF
NA,TRBV4-1,TRBJ1-3,many,TGCGCCAGCAGCCAAGAAGGCTCCTCTGGAAACACCATATATTTT,CASSQEGSSGNTIYF
NA,TRBV9,TRBJ2-2,many,TGTGCCAGCAGCGTAGCGGCTAGCGAGGGAGGGGAGCTGTTTTTT,CASSVAASEGGELFF
TRBD1,TRBV30,TRBJ1-1,few,TGTGCCTGGGAGGCGAGACAGGGATGGAACACTGAAGCTTTCTTT,CAWEARQGWNTEAFF
NA,TRBV7-2,TRBJ2-3,NA,TGTGCCAGCAGCTCGGTCATATCTAGCACAGATACGCAGTATTTT,CASSSVISSTDTQYF
TRBD1,TRBV2,TRBJ2-7,few,TGTGCCAGCAGTGTGGGACAGGGGTTCGAGCAGTACTTC,CASSVGQGFEQYF
TRBD2,TRBV20-1,TRBJ2-2,many,TGCAGTGCTAGGACCTCTAGCGGAAACACCGGGGAGCTGTTTTTT,CSARTSSGNTGELFF
TRBD2,TRBV20-1,TRBJ2-5,many,TGCAGTGCTAGACCCATAGCGGGAGGAGAGACCCAGTACTTC,CSARPIAGGETQYF
TRBD1,TRBV6-5,TRBJ2-1,many,TGTGCCAGCAGTTATGGGGACAGCTCCTACAATGAGCAGTTCTTC,CASSYGDSSYNEQFF
TRBD2,TRBV11-2,TRBJ2-7,many,TGTGCCAGCAGCTTGAGGATAGCGGGGTACGAGCAGTACTTC,CASSLRIAGYEQYF
TRBD1,TRBV9,TRBJ2-1,few,TGTGCCAGCAGCGTAGCCTACAGGGGTCTTTACAATGAGCAGTTCTTC,CASSVAYRGLYNEQFF
NA,TRBV18,TRBJ2-7,many,TGTGCCAGCTCACCGAGGGGTCGATACTACGAGCAGTACTTC,CASSPRGRYYEQYF
NA,TRBV20-1,TRBJ1-2,many,TGCAGTGCTAGAGATTTCCAGGGGATGATGGACTATGGCTACACCTTC,CSARDFQGMMDYGYTF
TRBD2,TRBV24-1,TRBJ2-1,many,TGTGCCACCAGTGCCGGGACAGGAAGAGAACTAGCGGGAGGTCTCCCCAATGAGCAGTTCTTC,CATSAGTGRELAGGLPNEQFF
NA,TRBV28,TRBJ2-3,many,TGTGCCAGCACCCTACAGGGTGGTACGCAGTATTTT,CASTLQGGTQYF
NA,TRBV30,TRBJ2-2,many,TGTGCCTGGAGTGTATTGGGCGGGGAGCTGTTTTTT,CAWSVLGGELFF
NA,TRBV5-1,TRBJ2-1,many,TGCGCCAGCAGCTGGGACTCAAGCTCCTACAATGAGCAGTTCTTC,CASSWDSSSYNEQFF
NA,TRBV20-1,TRBJ2-1,many,TGCAGTGCTAGAGGACCCAAAAATGAGCAGTTCTTC,CSARGPKNEQFF
TRBD1,TRBV12-3/TRBV12-4,TRBJ1-1,many,TGTGCCAGCAGTCCGGGACAGAGGAACACTGAAGCTTTCTTT,CASSPGQRNTEAFF
TRBD2,TRBV5-6,TRBJ2-1,many,TGTGCCAGCAGCAAGGGACTAGCGGGAGGGGATGAGCAGTTCTTC,CASSKGLAGGDEQFF
NA,TRBV6-1,TRBJ1-5,NA,TGTGCCAGCAGCCCAGGGTACGGGGGTAGCAATCAGCCCCAGCATTTT,CASSPGYGGSNQPQHF
TRBD1,TRBV20-1,TRBJ2-7,many,TGCAGTGCTCGTCTGGACAGGGCCCCCTACGAGCAGTACTTC,CSARLDRAPYEQYF
NA,TRBV29-1,TRBJ2-5,many,TGCAGCGTTGAAACGCTCTCTCTCCGAGGGGGGGGCAGGGAGACCCAGTACTTC,CSVETLSLRGGGRETQYF
NA,TRBV5-1,TRBJ1-1,many,TGCGCCAGCAAGTGGGGGCGTAGGTTGAGAAACACTGAAGCTTTCTTT,CASKWGRRLRNTEAFF
NA,TRBV11-2,TRBJ1-1,many,TGTGCCAGCAGCTTTGGTTGGGGCAGTCCCCGGTCCAATGAAGCTTTCTTT,CASSFGWGSPRSNEAFF
TRBD1,TRBV20-1,TRBJ1-4,many,TGCAGTGCCTCACCTACCGGGACAGGCGGTGAAAAACTGTTTTTT,CSASPTGTGGEKLFF
TRBD1,TRBV5-1,TRBJ1-2,many,TGCGCCAGCAGCTTGGGGGACAGGGGGACGCCTAACTATGGCTACACCTTC,CASSLGDRGTPNYGYTF
NA,TRBV25-1,TRBJ2-1,many,TGTGCCAGCAGTGACAATTTCTTCAGGGGGCAGTTCTTC,CASSDNFFRGQFF
NA,TRBV24-1,TRBJ2-2,many,TGTGCCACCAGTGATTTGGTAACCGGGGAGCTGTTTTTT,CATSDLVTGELFF
NA,TRBV5-1,TRBJ2-2,many,TGCGCCAGCAGCTTGGCCTACACCGGGGAGCTGTTTTTT,CASSLAYTGELFF
TRBD1,TRBV30,TRBJ1-1,many,TGTGCCTGGAGTGTCCCGGACAGGAGGACTGAAGCTTTCTTT,CAWSVPDRRTEAFF
NA,TRBV3-1,TRBJ1-1,many,TGTGCCAGCAGTCCTCCGTCTAACACTGAAGCTTTCTTT,CASSPPSNTEAFF
NA,TRBV4-3,TRBJ1-6,many,TGCGCCAGCAGCCAAGGTACCGGGATTGATTCACCCCTCCACTTT,CASSQGTGIDSPLHF